This TCR beta chain comes out of a study of shared clonotypes between healthy human individuals. Generated by immunoSEQ multiplex PCR, the TCRdb table keeps only in-frame clones and is missing some. Of 520,000 or so clones in the sample, 79% are singletons; the top ten hold roughly 13%. The CDR3 spans 14 residues. Germline CDR1 reads SGHRS; CDR2 reads YFSETQ. The junction had 4 bases not matched to a gene; V was cut back by 0 bases and J by 5 bases. As concerns this clone: No antigen is known for it. This CDR3 is missing its conserved last phenylalanine or tryptophan, likely due to a read error.

Points from the study as a whole: Only blood samples were collected, and tissue repertoires likely differ.

Sequencing used PBMCs. The chain employs TRBV5-1 and TRBJ2-7; 8 nucleotides line up with TRBD1. This TCR was recovered from a woman between 40 and 55 years old in good health. Some clones in this sample may be carry-over from other donors' samples. The CDR3 DNA follows: TGCGCCAGCAGCTTGGCCAGGGGGCTGGACGAGCAGTACCTC. Its translation: CASSLARGLDEQYL.